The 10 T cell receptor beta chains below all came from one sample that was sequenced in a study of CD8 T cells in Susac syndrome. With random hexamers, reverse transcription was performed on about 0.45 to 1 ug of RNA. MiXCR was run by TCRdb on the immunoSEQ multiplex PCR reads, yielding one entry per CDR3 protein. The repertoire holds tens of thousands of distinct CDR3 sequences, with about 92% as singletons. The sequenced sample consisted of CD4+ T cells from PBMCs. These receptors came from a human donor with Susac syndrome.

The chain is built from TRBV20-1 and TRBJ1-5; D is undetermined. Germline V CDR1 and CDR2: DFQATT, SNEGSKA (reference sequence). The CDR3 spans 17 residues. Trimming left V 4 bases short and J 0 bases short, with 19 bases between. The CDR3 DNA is TGCAGTGCTAACTCCCGGACGGACCAAAATAGCAATCAGCCCCAGCATTTT. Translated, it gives CSANSRTDQNSNQPQHF.

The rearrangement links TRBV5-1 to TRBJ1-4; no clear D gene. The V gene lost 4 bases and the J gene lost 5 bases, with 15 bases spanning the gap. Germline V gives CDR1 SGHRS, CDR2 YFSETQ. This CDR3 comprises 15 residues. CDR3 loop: CASSPQSSPNEKLFF. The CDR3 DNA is TGCGCCAGCAGCCCACAGTCTTCCCCCAATGAAAAACTGTTTTTT.

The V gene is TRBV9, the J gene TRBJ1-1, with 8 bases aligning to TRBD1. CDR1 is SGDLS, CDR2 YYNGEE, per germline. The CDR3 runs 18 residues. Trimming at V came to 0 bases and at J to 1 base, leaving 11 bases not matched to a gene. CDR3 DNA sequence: TGTGCCAGCAGCGTAGGTCCTGATCCAGACAGGGGGAACACTGAAGCTTTCTTT. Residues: CASSVGPDPDRGNTEAFF.

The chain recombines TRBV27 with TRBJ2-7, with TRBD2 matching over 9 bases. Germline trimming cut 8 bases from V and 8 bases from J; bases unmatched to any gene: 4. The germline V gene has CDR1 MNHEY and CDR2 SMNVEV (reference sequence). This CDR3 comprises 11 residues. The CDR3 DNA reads TGTGCCAGCCGTAGCGGGGGTAAGCAGTACTTC. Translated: CASRSGGKQYF.

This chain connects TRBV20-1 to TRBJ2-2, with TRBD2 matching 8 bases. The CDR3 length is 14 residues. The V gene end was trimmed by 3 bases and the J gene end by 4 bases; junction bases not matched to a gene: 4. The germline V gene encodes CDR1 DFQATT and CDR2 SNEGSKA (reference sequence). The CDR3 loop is CSARRGEFTGELFF. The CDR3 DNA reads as TGCAGTGCTAGGCGGGGGGAATTCACCGGGGAGCTGTTTTTT.

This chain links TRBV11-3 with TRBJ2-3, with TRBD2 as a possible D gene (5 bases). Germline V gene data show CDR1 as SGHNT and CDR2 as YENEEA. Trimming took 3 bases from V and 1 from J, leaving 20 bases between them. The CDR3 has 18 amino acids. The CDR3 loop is CASSFTWTDYDRTDTQYF. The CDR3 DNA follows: TGTGCCAGCAGCTTTACTTGGACCGACTACGATCGCACAGATACGCAGTATTTT.

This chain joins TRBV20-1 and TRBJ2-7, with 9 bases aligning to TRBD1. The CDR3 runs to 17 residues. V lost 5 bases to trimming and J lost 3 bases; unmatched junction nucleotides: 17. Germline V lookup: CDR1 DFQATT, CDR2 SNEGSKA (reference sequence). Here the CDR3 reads CSAGQGRFAQWDYEQYF. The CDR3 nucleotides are TGCAGTGCTGGACAGGGGCGATTTGCTCAGTGGGACTACGAGCAGTACTTC.

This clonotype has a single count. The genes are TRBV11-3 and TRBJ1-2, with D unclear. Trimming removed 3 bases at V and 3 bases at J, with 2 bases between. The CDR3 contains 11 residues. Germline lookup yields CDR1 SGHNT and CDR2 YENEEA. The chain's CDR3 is CASSFYYGYTF. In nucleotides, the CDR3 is TGTGCCAGCAGCTTTTACTATGGCTACACCTTC.

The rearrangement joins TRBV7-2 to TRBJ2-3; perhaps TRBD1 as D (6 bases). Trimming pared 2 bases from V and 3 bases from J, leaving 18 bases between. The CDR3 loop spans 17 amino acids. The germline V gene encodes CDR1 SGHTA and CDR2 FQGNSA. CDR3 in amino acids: CASSLNYGGPGTDTQYF. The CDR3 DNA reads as TGTGCCAGCAGCTTAAATTATGGGGGCCCGGGGACAGATACGCAGTATTTT. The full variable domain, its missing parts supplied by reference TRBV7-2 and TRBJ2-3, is GAGVSQSPSNKVTEKGKDVELRCDPISGHTALYWYRQSLGQGLEFLIYFQGNSAPDKSGLPSDRFSAERTGGSVSTLTIQRTQQEDSAVYLCASSLNYGGPGTDTQYFGPGTRLTVL.

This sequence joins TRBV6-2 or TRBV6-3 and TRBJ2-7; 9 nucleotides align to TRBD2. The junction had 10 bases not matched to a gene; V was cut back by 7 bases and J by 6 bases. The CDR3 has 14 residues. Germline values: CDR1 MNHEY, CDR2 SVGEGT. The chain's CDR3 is CASTKWTSASEQYF. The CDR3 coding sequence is TGTGCCAGCACTAAATGGACTAGCGCGTCCGAGCAGTACTTC.